The clone carrying this T cell receptor beta chain was observed many times. What it binds is not known. This sample is part of a study of T-cell reconstitution after alpha-beta-depleted transplantation in children. The study, taken as a whole, reports: Expanded graft clones, several hundred of them, were reportedly the source of alpha-beta T cells about two months after transplant.

Preparation of the TCRbeta library used unique molecular identifiers. TCRdb recomputed calls from the PCR reads with MiXCR, one row per CDR3 protein. The table has 700,000 to 950,000 distinct CDR3 sequences, 16% seen once; the top ten hold approximately 5%. Here the sequenced sample was PBMCs, mostly from graft donor cells, taken 360 days after TCRalphabeta/CD19-depleted stem cell transplant. The origin of this receptor is a male patient between 5 and 17 years old who had a stem cell transplant for acute lymphoblastic leukemia, so the T cells may come from the graft donor.

The DNA for the CDR3 is TGTGCCAGCAGCGTAGTTGACAGCACCACCGGGGAGCTGTTTTTT. The encoded protein is CASSVVDSTTGELFF. The V gene is TRBV9, the J gene TRBJ2-2, with D perhaps TRBD1 (5 bases). The V and J ends lost 0 bases and 4 bases respectively, with 10 bases between them. In germline, CDR1 is SGDLS, CDR2 YYNGEE. The CDR3 loop spans 15 amino acids.